This entry describes one T cell receptor (beta chain). Its antigen is unknown. The study ran its PCR with 60 Vbeta and 13 Jbeta primers. Clones were read by immunoSEQ multiplex PCR, and TCRdb kept only the in-frame ones, dropping some. In the table there are 95,000 to 150,000 clones, roughly 77% of which are singletons. The data stem from a study of cytomegalovirus exposure and HLA in healthy donors. Overall study findings and caveats: Cytomegalovirus association was listed for approximately 160 TCR beta chains. Sequencing likely produced, as an artifact, a cluster of highly shared sequence variants.

The receptor was derived from a woman aged 30 to 39 in good health and CMV-seronegative. Material: PBMCs.

The CDR3 here is CASSKIQTNQPQHF. CDR3 bases: TGTGCCAGCAGTAAAATCCAGACAAATCAGCCCCAGCATTTT. The chain recombines TRBV27 with TRBJ1-5; D gene unclear. V lost 5 bases to trimming and J lost 4 bases, with 12 bases between them. The length of the CDR3 is 14 residues. The germline V gene has CDR1 MNHEY and CDR2 SMNVEV (reference sequence).